These T cell receptor beta chains were read from a single sample in a study of T cell repertoires in cytomegalovirus infection. MiXCR was run by TCRdb on the reads, yielding one entry per CDR3 protein. The sample has more than 400,000 distinct CDR3 sequences, 26% seen once; the top ten hold 13%. Sequencing input: PBMCs. These receptors were collected from a human donor in good health (CMV status not recorded). Some clones in this sample may be carry-over from other donors' samples. Each CDR3 is given with its conserved first and last residue. D genes are given only for firm matches. Clone size, where shown, is once, few, many, or a class for clones that have expanded.

size: .
J: TRBJ2-1
V: TRBV4-1
D: .
CDR3: CASSAEVQGPFPYNEQFF
DNA: TGCGCCAGCAGCGCCGAAGTCCAGGGCCCCTTCCCCTACAATGAGCAGTTCTTC

size: .
J: TRBJ2-6
V: TRBV7-3
D: .
CDR3: CASSLGESYSGANVLTF
DNA: TGTGCCAGCAGCTTAGGGGAAAGTTACTCTGGGGCCAACGTCCTGACTTTC

size: .
J: TRBJ1-1
V: TRBV7-2
D: .
CDR3: CASSLRFGGSTEAFF
DNA: TGTGCCAGCAGCTTACGATTTGGGGGAAGCACTGAAGCTTTCTTT

size: .
J: TRBJ2-7
V: TRBV12-3/TRBV12-4
D: TRBD1
CDR3: CASSPFGQGKQYF
DNA: TGTGCCAGCAGTCCTTTCGGACAGGGCAAGCAGTACTTC

size: .
J: TRBJ1-5
V: TRBV19
D: .
CDR3: CASSDMRQPQHF
DNA: TGTGCCAGTAGTGATATGCGTCAGCCCCAGCATTTT

size: many
J: TRBJ2-1
V: TRBV7-2
D: .
CDR3: CASSYSDEQFF
DNA: TGTGCCAGCAGCTATAGCGATGAGCAGTTCTTC

size: few
J: TRBJ1-1
V: TRBV7-8
D: .
CDR3: CASGTEDTEAFF
DNA: TGTGCCAGCGGTACCGAGGACACTGAAGCTTTCTTT

size: .
J: TRBJ1-3
V: TRBV30
D: .
CDR3: CAWSPPPGFSGNTIYF
DNA: TGTGCCTGGAGCCCCCCCCCGGGCTTTTCTGGAAACACCATATATTTT

size: .
J: TRBJ2-1
V: TRBV11-1
D: TRBD2
CDR3: CASSRLGLGMGEQFF
DNA: TGTGCCAGCAGCCGCCTTGGACTAGGGATGGGTGAGCAGTTCTTC

size: few
J: TRBJ2-5
V: TRBV28
D: TRBD2
CDR3: CASSPSGSTETQYF
DNA: TGTGCCAGCAGTCCGAGCGGGAGTACAGAGACCCAGTACTTC

size: .
J: TRBJ2-3
V: TRBV15
D: TRBD1
CDR3: CATRADRYTDTQYF
DNA: TGTGCCACCCGGGCGGACAGGTACACAGATACGCAGTATTTT

size: .
J: TRBJ1-2
V: TRBV7-9
D: .
CDR3: CASSFSEPNYGYTF
DNA: TGTGCCAGCAGCTTTTCAGAGCCTAACTATGGCTACACCTTC

size: few
J: TRBJ2-3
V: TRBV4-2
D: TRBD1
CDR3: CASSQDPTGQGYTDTQYF
DNA: TGTGCCAGCAGCCAAGATCCCACGGGACAGGGATACACAGATACGCAGTATTTT

size: many
J: TRBJ1-5
V: TRBV4-2
D: .
CDR3: CASSQDQQGNQPQHF
DNA: TGTGCCAGCAGCCAAGATCAACAGGGTAATCAGCCCCAGCATTTT

size: .
J: TRBJ2-6
V: TRBV10-3
D: .
CDR3: CAISGGTDVLGANVLTF
DNA: TGTGCCATCAGTGGGGGGACTGATGTTCTGGGGGCCAACGTCCTGACTTTC

size: .
J: TRBJ2-1
V: TRBV29-1
D: .
CDR3: CSGSGPWNNEQFF
DNA: TGCAGCGGGTCGGGGCCGTGGAACAATGAGCAGTTCTTC

size: .
J: TRBJ1-1
V: TRBV6-5
D: .
CDR3: CASNYGQNMNTEAFF
DNA: TGTGCCAGCAACTACGGACAGAATATGAACACTGAAGCTTTCTTT

size: many
J: TRBJ2-5
V: TRBV7-2
D: .
CDR3: CASSFPRYQETQYF
DNA: TGTGCCAGCAGCTTTCCGAGGTACCAAGAGACCCAGTACTTC

size: many
J: TRBJ2-5
V: TRBV7-2
D: TRBD2
CDR3: CASSLGALAGTETQYF
DNA: TGTGCCAGCAGCTTAGGGGCCCTAGCGGGAACAGAGACCCAGTACTTC

size: .
J: TRBJ2-7
V: TRBV28
D: TRBD2
CDR3: CASSLSSSGSTYEQYF
DNA: TGTGCCAGCAGTTTATCGTCTAGCGGGAGCACCTACGAGCAGTACTTC

size: many
J: TRBJ2-2
V: TRBV7-2
D: .
CDR3: CASSLLPTGEVFF
DNA: TGTGCCAGCAGCTTACTACCCACCGGGGAGGTGTTTTTT

size: few
J: TRBJ1-2
V: TRBV28
D: .
CDR3: CASSSRPPDIGNYGYTF
DNA: TGTGCCAGCAGTTCCCGGCCCCCGGACATAGGAAACTATGGCTACACCTTC